This T cell receptor beta chain derives from a study of blood T cell repertoires in COVID-19. Study-wide background: Some COVID-19 samples were acute and others convalescent; all came from the United States, Italy and Spain. The cDNA or gDNA used as material had been derived from T cells, B-cell-depleted T cells, or PBMCs.

The protocol was immunoSEQ multiplex PCR, while the TCRdb copy is restricted to in-frame clones and leaves out a portion. Among more than 140,000 clones, about 86% were seen once, and the ten largest hold approximately 8.2%. The CDR3 has 15 amino acids. The ends were cut back, 4 bases at V and 2 bases at J, with 14 bases in the middle. CDR1 WNHNN and CDR2 SYGVQD come from the germline V gene (reference sequence). The gene calls are TRBV10-1 and TRBJ2-5; a weak D match, TRBD2 (5 bases). This sequence was found in a woman aged 60-70 years with acute or convalescent COVID-19. The sample consisted of peripheral blood. CDR3 sequence (DNA): TGCGCCAGCAGTGCGGGGTATAAGGATCAAGAGACCCAGTACTTC. Protein product: CASSAGYKDQETQYF.